A single sample is the source of the 5 T cell receptor beta chains below, sequenced in a study of cytomegalovirus exposure and HLA in healthy donors. 13 Jbeta primers and 60 Vbeta primers were used for the PCR. The protocol was immunoSEQ multiplex PCR, while the TCRdb copy is restricted to in-frame clones and leaves out a portion. This table lists 100,000 to 150,000 clones. The sample was PBMCs. These receptor sequences come from a woman in her thirties or forties in good health and CMV-seronegative.

The genes are TRBV4-2 and TRBJ1-4; 8 bases agree with TRBD1. The germline gives CDR1 LGHNA, CDR2 YNFKEQ. This CDR3 spans 19 amino acids. The junction had 16 bases not matched to a gene; V was cut back by 3 bases and J by 4 bases. In nucleotides, the CDR3 is TGTGCCAGCAGCCAGTACCGGACAGGGAGTCTACAGGGTAATGAAAAACTGTTTTTT. Amino acid sequence: CASSQYRTGSLQGNEKLFF.

The chain joins TRBV18 to TRBJ2-5, with D hard to call. The CDR3 has 16 residues. Looked up from germline, CDR1 is KGHSH and CDR2 is LQKENI. The V gene lost 5 bases and the J gene lost 4 bases, with 20 bases spanning the gap. The CDR3 sequence is CASSTGSPSFGETQYF. For the CDR3, the DNA is TGTGCCAGCTCAACCGGGTCTCCCTCATTCGGAGAGACCCAGTACTTC.

The rearrangement joins TRBV28 to TRBJ1-2; a weak D match, TRBD1 (5 bases). The V gene lost 3 bases and the J gene lost 6 bases, with 11 bases spanning the gap. The CDR3 is made up of 13 amino acids. Germline V CDR1 and CDR2: MDHEN, SYDVKM. For the CDR3, the DNA is TGTGCCAGCAGTTTGCGACAGTCCGATGGCTACACCTTC. Protein sequence: CASSLRQSDGYTF.

This chain joins TRBV10-3 and TRBJ2-7, with D possibly being TRBD1 (5 bases). V was shortened by 3 bases and J by 3 bases, with 9 bases between the two germline ends. Germline loops: CDR1 ENHRY, CDR2 SYGVKD. The CDR3 loop spans 13 amino acids. In DNA, the CDR3 is TGTGCCATCAGTGAAGGGGTCCTCTACGAGCAGTACGTC. Translation gives CAISEGVLYEQYV.

The J gene is TRBJ2-7, the V gene TRBV6-5; TRBD2 is a possible D gene (7 bases). Between the trimmed V and J ends, which lost 10 bases and 1 base, there was a span of 14 bases. CDR1 MNHEY and CDR2 SVGAGI come from the germline V gene. The CDR3 loop spans 13 amino acids. CDR3 amino acids: CATRGGGSYEQYV. CDR3 coding DNA: TGTGCCACCAGGGGCGGGGGATCCTACGAGCAGTACGTC.